The present T cell receptor (beta chain) was sequenced within a study of Ad26.COV2.S vaccination and SARS-CoV-2 variants. Stated treatment: approximately 18 received Ad26.COV2.S at low or high dose, single or two shots; roughly five received placebo; per-sample allocation not given. Collection of the samples took place on day 63 after the first injection of vaccine or placebo. Germline assignment: CDR1 SEHNR and CDR2 FQNEAQ (reference sequence). The CDR3 has 13 amino acids. With 5 bases clipped from V and 5 bases from J, the junction kept 3 bases outside the gene matches. Only in-frame clones appear in the TCRdb table, and some are missing; sequencing was by immunoSEQ multiplex PCR. The sample includes 300,000 to 400,000 clones, around 89% of them seen just once.

The receptor comes from a person between 18 and 60 years old who received the Ad26.COV2.S COVID-19 vaccine or a placebo. The sequencing here drew on peripheral blood, taken in a trial of Ad26.COV2.S vaccine versus placebo. The V call is TRBV7-9, the J call TRBJ2-3; 8 nucleotides align to TRBD1. CDR3 in amino acids: CASSADRGDTQYF. CDR3 nucleotides: TGTGCCAGCAGCGCCGACAGGGGAGATACGCAGTATTTT.